The 16 T cell receptor beta chains below all came from one sample that was sequenced in a study of shared clonotypes between healthy human individuals. Clones were read by immunoSEQ multiplex PCR, and TCRdb kept only the in-frame ones, dropping some. The top ten clones hold around 1.4% of a sample with about 960,000 clones, around three quarters of them seen once. Sequencing used memory CD4+ T cells sorted from blood. Described subset: CD45RA-negative fraction. All receptors derive from a man between 18 and 29 years old in good health.

The gene calls are TRBV11-2 and TRBJ2-7, with 11 bases fitting TRBD2. The germline gives CDR1 SGHAT, CDR2 FQNNGV. Germline trimming cut 0 bases from V and 0 bases from J; bases unmatched to any gene: 7. The CDR3 has 18 residues. The CDR3 region is CASSLEGLAVSSSYEQYF. CDR3 DNA sequence: TGTGCCAGCAGCTTAGAGGGACTAGCGGTTTCTAGCTCCTACGAGCAGTACTTC.

The CDR3 DNA follows: TGTGCCAGCAGCTTAGATCTACTGAAGCGGCGGAGAGGGGGAGAGACCCAGTACTTC. This encodes CASSLDLLKRRRGGETQYF. J is TRBJ2-5 and V is TRBV7-8; a possible D gene is TRBD1 (6 bases). The germline V gene encodes CDR1 SGHVS and CDR2 FQNEAQ. The V end was cut by 1 base, the J end by 4 bases, with 25 bases between. The CDR3 covers 19 residues.

CDR3 in amino acids: CASSLLPGRQKETQYF. The CDR3 DNA is TGTGCCAGCAGCTTACTTCCGGGACGGCAAAAAGAGACCCAGTACTTC. The chain is built from TRBV7-6 and TRBJ2-5; D possibly matches TRBD1 or TRBD2 (5 bases each). The CDR3 totals 16 residues. Looked up from germline, CDR1 is SGHVS and CDR2 is FNYEAQ. Between the trimmed V and J ends, which lost 2 bases and 3 bases, there was a span of 16 bases. The complete variable domain, with remaining parts taken from reference TRBV7-6 and TRBJ2-5, reads GAGVSQSPRYKVTKRGQDVALRCDPISGHVSLYWYRQALGQGPEFLTYFNYEAQQDKSGLPNDRFSAERPEGSISTLTIQRTEQRDSAMYRCASSLLPGRQKETQYFGPGTRLLVL.

On this clone: This may arise from a read error, as a much more abundant clone is one base away. The genes are TRBV27 and TRBJ1-3; D unresolved. Germline assignment: CDR1 MNHEY and CDR2 SMNVEV (reference sequence). The CDR3 length is 11 residues. Trimming cost V 3 bases and J 4 bases, with 1 base left between them. The DNA for the CDR3 is TGTGCCAGCAGTTTCGGAAACACCATATATTTT. As protein: CASSFGNTIYF.

The rearrangement uses TRBV6-5 and TRBJ2-3; 11 bases line up with TRBD2. The germline CDR1 and CDR2 sequences are MNHEY and SVGAGI. The V segment lost 2 bases and the J segment 7 bases; nucleotides outside the gene matches: 8. This CDR3 has 16 amino acids. The DNA of the CDR3 is TGTGCCAGCAGTTACAAACTAGCGGGAGCCCAGAATACGCAGTATTTT. It is translated as CASSYKLAGAQNTQYF.

V and J are TRBV25-1 and TRBJ1-6; the D gene is possibly TRBD1 (5 bases). V shed 2 bases and J shed 14 bases, with 10 bases lying between them. Germline values: CDR1 MGHDK, CDR2 SYGVNS. CDR3 length: 12 amino acids. The CDR3 region is CASSEGGGTLHF. The CDR3 DNA reads as TGTGCCAGCAGTGAAGGCGGGGGAACCCTCCACTTT.

The chain has TRBV19 and TRBJ1-2, with TRBD1 identical over 8 bases. After removal of 4 bases from V and 8 bases from J, the junction contained 9 bases not matched to a gene. The germline V gene encodes CDR1 LNHDA and CDR2 SQIVND (reference sequence). The CDR3 has 14 amino acids. The CDR3 DNA reads as TGTGCCAGTAGTAGAACCGGGACAGGAGGAGGCTACACCTTC. Amino acid sequence: CASSRTGTGGGYTF.

This chain connects TRBV18 to TRBJ1-1; D is perhaps TRBD1 (5 bases). The length of the CDR3 is 14 residues. Germline CDR1 reads KGHSH; CDR2 reads LQKENI. With 6 bases removed from V and 5 bases from J, the gap between germline ends came to 16 bases. CDR3 bases: TGTGCCAGCTCGGCAGGGAGAGGTGGGACTGAAGCTTTCTTT. It is translated as CASSAGRGGTEAFF.

Written as DNA, the CDR3 is TGTGCCACGGGGGAGGGACAGGGTTACCAAGAGACCCAGTACTTC. Encoded protein: CATGEGQGYQETQYF. The V call is TRBV19, the J call TRBJ2-5; 9 bases are shared with TRBD1. The CDR3 runs to 15 residues. The germline CDR1 and CDR2 sequences are LNHDA and SQIVND (reference sequence). J gave up 0 bases and V 10 bases, and 9 bases lay outside the gene matches.

This clone was observed a single time. The rearrangement uses TRBV18 and TRBJ1-6; D not resolved. Per germline, CDR1 KGHSH and CDR2 LQKENI. V was clipped by 3 bases and J by 14 bases, with 14 bases between them. CDR3 length: 13 residues. Written as DNA, the CDR3 is TGTGCCAGCTCACCGGAAGGGAACTCGGCCCTCCACTTT. This gives the protein CASSPEGNSALHF.

The chain combines TRBV10-3 with TRBJ1-2; 9 bases match TRBD1. Per the germline V gene, CDR1 is ENHRY and CDR2 is SYGVKD. The junction had 2 bases not matched to a gene; V was cut back by 6 bases and J by 6 bases. This CDR3 region has 12 residues. CDR3 sequence reads: CAISRTGDGYTF. The CDR3 coding sequence is TGTGCCATCAGCAGGACAGGGGATGGCTACACCTTC.

The CDR3, as DNA: TGCGCCAGCAGCCATGCGGCGGACAGGGGCACAGATACGCAGTATTTT. This encodes CASSHAADRGTDTQYF. The chain carries TRBV4-3 and TRBJ2-3, with TRBD1 identical over 8 bases. Germline CDR1 and CDR2: LGHNA and YSLEER. The CDR3 totals 16 residues. V was clipped by 3 bases and J by 1 base; unmatched bases: 6.

The rearrangement joins TRBV5-1 to TRBJ2-3; 12 bases align to TRBD1. This CDR3 contains 17 residues. V lost 4 bases to trimming and J lost 0 bases; unmatched junction nucleotides: 6. The germline V gene has CDR1 SGHRS and CDR2 YFSETQ. CDR3 bases: TGCGCCAGCAGCACGCGGGACAGGGGGCGAAGCACAGATACGCAGTATTTT. This sequence encodes CASSTRDRGRSTDTQYF. The full variable domain, in which reference TRBV5-1 and TRBJ2-3 provide the parts outside the CDR3, is KAGVTQTPRYLIKTRGQQVTLSCSPISGHRSVSWYQQTPGQGLQFLFEYFSETQRNKGNFPGRFSGRQFSNSRSEMNVSTLELGDSALYLCASSTRDRGRSTDTQYFGPGTRLTVL.

This chain links TRBV19 with TRBJ2-7; D could derive from TRBD1 or TRBD2 (5 bases each). V was trimmed by 1 base and J by 2 bases, leaving 12 bases between them. The CDR3 covers 15 residues. Per germline, CDR1 LNHDA and CDR2 SQIVND (reference sequence). The CDR3, as DNA: TGTGCCAGTAGTATAGCCCGGGACCGAGCCTACGAGCAGTACTTC. Amino acid sequence: CASSIARDRAYEQYF.

The J gene is TRBJ1-1, the V gene TRBV6-5, with D unclear. Germline V CDR1 and CDR2: MNHEY, SVGAGI. The CDR3 runs to 16 residues. Deletions cut 3 bases from V and 1 base from J, with 15 bases between. The DNA for the CDR3 is TGTGCCAGCAGTTATTCGATGCAGGTCAGGAACACTGAAGCTTTCTTT. This encodes CASSYSMQVRNTEAFF.

This clone was seen a few times. This chain links TRBV30 with TRBJ1-1, with D possibly matching TRBD1 (6 bases). This CDR3 has 13 amino acids. Germline loops: CDR1 GTSNPN, CDR2 SVGIG (reference sequence). V was cut by 6 bases and J by 6 bases, with 17 bases left in between. CDR3 sequence: CACQGQSQSEAFF. The CDR3 region has the DNA TGTGCCTGCCAGGGACAATCTCAGTCTGAAGCTTTCTTT.